The source of this T cell receptor beta chain is a study of blood T cell repertoires in COVID-19. The CDR3 has 15 residues. The V gene's germline CDR1 is SGHRS and CDR2 YFSETQ. V gave up 6 bases and J gave up 3 bases; unmatched junction bases: 8. Researchers sorted participants into cohorts using their self-reported clinical history. Per the study methods: Reference gene primer amplification in the assay estimated nucleated cell counts. The data were produced by immunoSEQ multiplex PCR, yet TCRdb's version contains in-frame clones alone and is incomplete. V, J and clone size derive from that table, while D and trimming were established from the DNA sequence. The sample carries 140,000 to 150,000 clones, roughly 89% recorded once.

The rearrangement uses TRBV5-1 and TRBJ1-2, with 10 nucleotides matching TRBD1. This clonotype originated in a man aged 50-60 years who had recovered from COVID-19. The source material was PBMCs or T cells enriched from blood (not recorded which). The chain's CDR3 is CASNPTGGTHYGYTF. Written as DNA, the CDR3 is TGCGCCAGCAACCCGACAGGGGGCACTCACTATGGCTACACCTTC.